This TCR beta chain emerged from a study of blood T cell repertoires in COVID-19. For the study at large: Material from acute and convalescent COVID-19 was sourced from the United States, Italy and Spain.

Germline CDR1 reads LGHDT; CDR2 reads YNNKEL (reference sequence). Trimming took 2 bases from V and 0 from J, leaving 8 bases between them. The CDR3 extends over 15 amino acids. Original methodology: How many nucleated cells were present was estimated from reference gene primer amplification. Profiling relied on immunoSEQ multiplex PCR, and the TCRdb table lists in-frame clones only, not all of them. V and J calls and clone size come straight from that table; D and trimming were deduced from the DNA. The sample shows some 310,000 clones, over 75% of them seen only once. The sequencing input was peripheral blood. The sequence came from a man in his fifties with active or convalescent COVID-19. The chain combines TRBV3-1 (or the pseudogene TRBV3-2) with TRBJ1-3, with D hard to call. CDR3 region: CASSQNTLSGNTIYF. DNA of the CDR3: TGTGCCAGCAGCCAAAACACGCTCTCTGGAAACACCATATATTTT.